This T cell receptor (beta chain) was captured by sequencing in a study of T cells after posttransplantation cyclophosphamide. Study conclusions and caveats: Blood and skin or GI T cell repertoires showed limited TRB overlap. Donor-recipient repertoire similarity was low at 1-2 months, rising over year one. Recipient CMV seropositivity and CMV reactivation strongly tracked TRB clonality.

To note about this clone: As yet, its antigen is unknown.

Trimming removed 6 bases from V and 5 bases from J; junction bases left unmatched: 6. Germline V gene data show CDR1 as KGHSH and CDR2 as LQKENI. CDR3 length: 14 residues. Treatment was busulfan-fludarabine conditioning, a marrow graft, and cyclophosphamide on days +3 and +4. Sequencing used immunoSEQ multiplex PCR; TCRdb keeps in-frame clones, though not all of them. The sample comprises fewer than 20,000 clones, roughly 92% of which are singletons, and more than 0.45% rests with the top ten. This receptor was obtained from a male patient aged 60 to 75 who received an allogeneic stem cell transplant from a related donor and was CMV-positive. Some T cells may possibly be graft donor cells. The chain carries TRBV18 and TRBJ1-1, with 10 bases that match TRBD1. Sequenced here: CD4+ T cells sorted from blood, sampled after allogeneic stem cell transplant with posttransplant cyclophosphamide. The CDR3: CASSSGQGRTEAFF. In nucleotides, the CDR3 is TGTGCCAGCTCGTCGGGACAGGGGCGAACTGAAGCTTTCTTT.